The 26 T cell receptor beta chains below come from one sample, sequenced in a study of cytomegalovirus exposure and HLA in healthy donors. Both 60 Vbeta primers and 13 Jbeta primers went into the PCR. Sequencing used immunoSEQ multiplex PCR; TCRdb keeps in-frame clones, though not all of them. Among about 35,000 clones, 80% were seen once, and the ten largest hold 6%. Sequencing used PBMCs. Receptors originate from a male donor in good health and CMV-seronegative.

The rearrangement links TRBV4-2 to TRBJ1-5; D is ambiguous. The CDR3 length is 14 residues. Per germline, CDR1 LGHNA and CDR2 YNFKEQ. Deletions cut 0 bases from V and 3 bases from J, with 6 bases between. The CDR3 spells CASSQDVVNQPQHF. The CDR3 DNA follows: TGTGCCAGCAGCCAAGACGTAGTCAATCAGCCCCAGCATTTT.

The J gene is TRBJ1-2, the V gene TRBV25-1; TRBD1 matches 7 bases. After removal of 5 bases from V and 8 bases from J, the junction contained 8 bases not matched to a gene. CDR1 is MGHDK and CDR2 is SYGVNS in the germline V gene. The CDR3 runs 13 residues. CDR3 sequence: CASSLTGERGYTF. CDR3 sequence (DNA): TGTGCCAGCAGTCTTACAGGGGAAAGAGGCTACACCTTC.

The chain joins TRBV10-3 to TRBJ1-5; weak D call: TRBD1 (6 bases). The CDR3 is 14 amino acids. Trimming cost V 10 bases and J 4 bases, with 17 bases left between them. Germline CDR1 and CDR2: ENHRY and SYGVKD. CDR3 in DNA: TGTGCCACCTCGTCGGGACAAGGAAATCAGCCCCAGCATTTT. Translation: CATSSGQGNQPQHF.

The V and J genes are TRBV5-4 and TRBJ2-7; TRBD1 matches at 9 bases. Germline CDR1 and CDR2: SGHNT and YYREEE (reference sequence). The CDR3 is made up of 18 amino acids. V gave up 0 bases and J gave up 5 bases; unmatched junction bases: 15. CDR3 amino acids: CASSLEDLTGGWRDEQYF. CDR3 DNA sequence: TGTGCCAGCAGCTTGGAAGATTTAACAGGGGGCTGGAGAGACGAGCAGTACTTC.

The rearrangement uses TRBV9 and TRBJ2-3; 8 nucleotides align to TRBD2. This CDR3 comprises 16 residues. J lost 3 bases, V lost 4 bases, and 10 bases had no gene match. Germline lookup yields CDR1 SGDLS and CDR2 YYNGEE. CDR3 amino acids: CASSPLGSGETDTQYF. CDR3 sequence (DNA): TGTGCCAGCAGCCCTCTCGGTAGCGGGGAAACAGATACGCAGTATTTT.

DNA for the CDR3: TGCGCCAGCAGCTTGCGACTTCCCCCATGGAACACTGAAGCTTTCTTT. It is translated as CASSLRLPPWNTEAFF. The chain uses TRBV5-1 and TRBJ1-1; no firm D call. Trimming removed 1 base from V and 1 base from J, with 14 bases in between. CDR1 and CDR2 from the germline V gene are SGHRS and YFSETQ. CDR3 length: 16 amino acids.

The CDR3, as DNA: TGTGCCAGCAGCTTGTACAGGGTGGGATCCACAGATACGCAGTATTTT. As protein: CASSLYRVGSTDTQYF. The rearrangement joins TRBV5-4 to TRBJ2-3, with a tentative D call TRBD1 (6 bases). V dropped 1 base and J dropped 2 bases, with 14 bases sitting between them. The CDR3 is 16 amino acids. Germline V gene lookup returns CDR1 SGHNT and CDR2 YYREEE (reference sequence).

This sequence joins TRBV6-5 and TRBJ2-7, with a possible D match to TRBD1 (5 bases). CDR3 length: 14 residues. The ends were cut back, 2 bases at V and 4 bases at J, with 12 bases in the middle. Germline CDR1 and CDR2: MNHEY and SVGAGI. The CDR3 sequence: CASSYRAGWYEQYF. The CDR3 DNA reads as TGTGCCAGCAGTTACCGGGCAGGGTGGTACGAGCAGTACTTC.

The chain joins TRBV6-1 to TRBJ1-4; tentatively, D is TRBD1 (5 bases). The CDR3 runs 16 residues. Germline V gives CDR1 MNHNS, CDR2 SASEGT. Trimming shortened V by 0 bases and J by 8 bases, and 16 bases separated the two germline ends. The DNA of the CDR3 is TGTGCCAGCAGTGAAGCGTCGGGACTCGCGAGAGAAAAACTGTTTTTT. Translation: CASSEASGLAREKLFF.

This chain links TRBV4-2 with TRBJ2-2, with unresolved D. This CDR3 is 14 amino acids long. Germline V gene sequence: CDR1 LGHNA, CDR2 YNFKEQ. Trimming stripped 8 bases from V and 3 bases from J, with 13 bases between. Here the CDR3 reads CASSEEDYTGELFF. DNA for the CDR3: TGTGCCAGCTCCGAAGAAGACTACACCGGGGAGCTGTTTTTT.

The CDR3 region is CASSLADIPAAEAFF. CDR3 nucleotides: TGTGCCAGCAGCTTAGCGGACATCCCGGCGGCTGAAGCTTTCTTT. The chain links TRBV7-9 to TRBJ1-1; D is perhaps TRBD1 (5 bases). Trimming took off 0 bases at V and 6 bases at J, with 14 bases between the two ends. The CDR3 totals 15 residues. Germline V gene lookup returns CDR1 SEHNR and CDR2 FQNEAQ (reference sequence).

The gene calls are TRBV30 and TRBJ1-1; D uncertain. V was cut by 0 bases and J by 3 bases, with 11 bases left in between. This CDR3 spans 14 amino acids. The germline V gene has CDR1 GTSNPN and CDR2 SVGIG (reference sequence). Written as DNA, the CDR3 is TGTGCCTGGAGTGTACGGCGGAAAGACACTGAAGCTTTCTTT. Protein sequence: CAWSVRRKDTEAFF.

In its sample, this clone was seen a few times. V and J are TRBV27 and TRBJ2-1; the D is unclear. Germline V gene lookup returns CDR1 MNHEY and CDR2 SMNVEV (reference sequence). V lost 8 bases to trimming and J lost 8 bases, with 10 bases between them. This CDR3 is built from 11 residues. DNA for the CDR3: TGTGCCAGCGTGGGCTTCGATGAGCAGTTCTTC. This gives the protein CASVGFDEQFF.

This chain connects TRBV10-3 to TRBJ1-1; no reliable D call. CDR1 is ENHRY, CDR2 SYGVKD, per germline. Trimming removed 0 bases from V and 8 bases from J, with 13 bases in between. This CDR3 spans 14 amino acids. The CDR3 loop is CAISESVQLAEAFF. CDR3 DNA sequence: TGTGCCATCAGTGAGTCGGTACAGCTGGCGGAAGCTTTCTTT.

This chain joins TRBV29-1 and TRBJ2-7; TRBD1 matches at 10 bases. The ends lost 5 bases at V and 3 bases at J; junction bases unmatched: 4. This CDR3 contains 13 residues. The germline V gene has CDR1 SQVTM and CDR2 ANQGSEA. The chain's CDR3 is CSVRTGGFYEQYF. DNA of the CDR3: TGCAGCGTTCGGACAGGGGGGTTCTACGAGCAGTACTTC.

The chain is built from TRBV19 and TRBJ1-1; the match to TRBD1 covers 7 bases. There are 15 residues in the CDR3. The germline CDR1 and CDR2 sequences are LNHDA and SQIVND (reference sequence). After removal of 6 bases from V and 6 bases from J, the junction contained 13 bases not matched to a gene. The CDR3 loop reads CASSGHSRGEAEAFF. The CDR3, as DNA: TGTGCCAGTAGCGGACATAGCAGGGGGGAGGCTGAAGCTTTCTTT.

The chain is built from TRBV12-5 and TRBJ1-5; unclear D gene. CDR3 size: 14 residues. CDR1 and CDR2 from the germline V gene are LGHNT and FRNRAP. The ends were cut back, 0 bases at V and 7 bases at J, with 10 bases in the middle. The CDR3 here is CASGLVTARQPQHF. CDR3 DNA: TGTGCTAGTGGTTTGGTAACAGCTCGCCAGCCCCAGCATTTT.

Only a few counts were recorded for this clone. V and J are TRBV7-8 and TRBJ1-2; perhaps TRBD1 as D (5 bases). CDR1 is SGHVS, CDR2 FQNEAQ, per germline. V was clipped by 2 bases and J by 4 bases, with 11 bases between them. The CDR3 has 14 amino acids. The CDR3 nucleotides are TGTGCCAGCAGCTTAAGTGGGGGGAGCTATGGCTACACCTTC. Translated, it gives CASSLSGGSYGYTF.

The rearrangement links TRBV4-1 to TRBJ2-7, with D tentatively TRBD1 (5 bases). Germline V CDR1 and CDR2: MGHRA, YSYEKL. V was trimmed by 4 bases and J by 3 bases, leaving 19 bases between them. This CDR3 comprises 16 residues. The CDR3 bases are TGCGCCAGCAGCCCACTAATTGGACAAGGAATCTACGAGCAGTACTTC. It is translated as CASSPLIGQGIYEQYF.

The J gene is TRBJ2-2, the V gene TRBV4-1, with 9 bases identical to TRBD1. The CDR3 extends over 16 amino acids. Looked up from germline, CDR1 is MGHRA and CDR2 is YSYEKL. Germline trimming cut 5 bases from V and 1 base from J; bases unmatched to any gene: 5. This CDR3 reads CASSYPGQGNTGELFF. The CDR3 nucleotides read TGCGCCAGCAGCTATCCGGGACAGGGGAACACCGGGGAGCTGTTTTTT.

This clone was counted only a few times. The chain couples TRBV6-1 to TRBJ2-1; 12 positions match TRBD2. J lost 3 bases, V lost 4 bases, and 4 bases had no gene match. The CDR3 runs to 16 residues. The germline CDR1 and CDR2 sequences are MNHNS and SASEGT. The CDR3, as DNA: TGTGCCAGCAGTGCTCAACTAGCGGGGGGCTACAATGAGCAGTTCTTC. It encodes CASSAQLAGGYNEQFF.

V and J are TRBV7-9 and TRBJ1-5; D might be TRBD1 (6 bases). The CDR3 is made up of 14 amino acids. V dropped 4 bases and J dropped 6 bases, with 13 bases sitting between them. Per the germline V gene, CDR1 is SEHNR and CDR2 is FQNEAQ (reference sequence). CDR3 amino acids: CASSSDTGPQPQHF. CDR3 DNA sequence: TGTGCCAGCAGCTCGGACACAGGGCCTCAGCCCCAGCATTTT. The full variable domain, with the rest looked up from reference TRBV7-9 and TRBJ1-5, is DTGVSQNPRHKITKRGQNVTFRCDPISEHNRLYWYRQTLGQGPEFLTYFQNEAQLEKSRLLSDRFSAERPKGSFSTLEIQRTEQGDSAMYLCASSSDTGPQPQHFGDGTRLSIL.

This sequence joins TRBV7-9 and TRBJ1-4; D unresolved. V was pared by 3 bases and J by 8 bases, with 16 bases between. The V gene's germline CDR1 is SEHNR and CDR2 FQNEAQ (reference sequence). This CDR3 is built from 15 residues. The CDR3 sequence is CASSLNSGSGEKLFF. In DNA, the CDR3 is TGTGCCAGCAGCTTGAATAGTGGCTCGGGAGAAAAACTGTTTTTT.

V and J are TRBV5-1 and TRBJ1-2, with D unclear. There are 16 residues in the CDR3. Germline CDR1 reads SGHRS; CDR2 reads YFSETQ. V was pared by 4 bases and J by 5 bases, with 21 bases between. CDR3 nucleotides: TGCGCCAGCAGCCCGGCCCTGGGCATCGAACTTTATGGCTACACCTTC. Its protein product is CASSPALGIELYGYTF.

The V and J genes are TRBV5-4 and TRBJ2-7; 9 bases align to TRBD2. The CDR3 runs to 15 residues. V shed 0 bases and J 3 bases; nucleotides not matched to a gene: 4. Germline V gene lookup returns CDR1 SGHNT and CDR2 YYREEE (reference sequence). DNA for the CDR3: TGTGCCAGCAGCTTGGGAGCTAGCGGGAACTACGAGCAGTACTTC. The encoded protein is CASSLGASGNYEQYF.

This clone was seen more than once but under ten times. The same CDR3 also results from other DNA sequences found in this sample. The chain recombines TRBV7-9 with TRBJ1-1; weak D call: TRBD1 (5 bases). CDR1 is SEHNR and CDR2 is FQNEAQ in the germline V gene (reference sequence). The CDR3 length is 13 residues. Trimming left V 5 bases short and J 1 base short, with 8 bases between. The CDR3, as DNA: TGTGCCAGCAGCCCTCAGGGGAACACTGAAGCTTTCTTT. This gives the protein CASSPQGNTEAFF.